This is a list of T cell receptor beta chains from one sample in a study of spatial heterogeneity in lung cancer. TCRdb fed the 5' RACE reads into MiXCR, producing one record per CDR3 protein. The data contain 35,000 to 50,000 distinct CDR3 sequences, approximately 3.1% of them seen just once; the ten biggest clones take up around 34%. The sample here was normal lung tissue next to the tumor, taken at surgery. These receptors were taken from a male donor with early-stage non-small cell lung cancer. The CDR3 runs from the conserved cysteine through the conserved F or W. D genes are given only for firm matches. Size tells how often a clone was seen (once, few, many) or the class of an expanded clone, and some rows leave it out.

>NA|many|TRBV3-1|TRBJ2-7|14
CASSQQTGSYEQYF
TGTGCCAGCAGCCAACAAACCGGGAGTTACGAGCAGTACTTC
>NA|many|TRBV4-1|TRBJ2-2|14
CASSPSLNTGELFF
TGCGCCAGCAGCCCCTCTCTGAACACCGGGGAGCTGTTTTTT
>NA|many|TRBV7-2|TRBJ1-5|14
CASSYGGLYQPQHF
TGTGCCAGCAGCTATGGCGGCCTATATCAGCCCCAGCATTTT
>NA|many|TRBV6-5|TRBJ1-1|13
CASTRGSYTEAFF
TGTGCCAGCACCCGCGGGTCATACACTGAAGCTTTCTTT
>TRBD1|many|TRBV28|TRBJ1-1|15
CASSLTGSMNTEAFF
TGTGCCAGCAGCTTGACAGGGTCCATGAACACTGAAGCTTTCTTT
>NA|NA|TRBV14|TRBJ2-7|15
CASSATTGLSYEQYF
TGTGCCAGCAGCGCTACGACGGGGCTTAGCTACGAGCAGTACTTC
>TRBD2|many|TRBV20-1|TRBJ2-3|15
CSAREGLVETDTQYF
TGCAGTGCTAGAGAAGGACTAGTAGAAACAGATACGCAGTATTTT
>TRBD1|many|TRBV28|TRBJ1-1|16
CASSFPAGGKNTEAFF
TGTGCCAGCAGCTTCCCCGCAGGGGGCAAGAACACTGAAGCTTTCTTT
>NA|many|TRBV10-3|TRBJ2-7|14
CAIARGLDTYEQYF
TGTGCCATCGCCAGGGGTTTGGACACCTACGAGCAGTACTTC
>TRBD2|many|TRBV7-9|TRBJ2-7|17
CASSPKWGGLPSYEQYF
TGTGCCAGCAGCCCGAAGTGGGGAGGGCTTCCCTCCTACGAGCAGTACTTC
>TRBD1|many|TRBV4-2|TRBJ1-3|17
CASSQEGDSHSGNTIYF
TGTGCCAGCAGCCAAGAGGGGGACAGCCACTCTGGAAACACCATATATTTT
>TRBD1|many|TRBV28|TRBJ2-1|16
CASTHSGTGLRNEQFF
TGTGCCAGCACCCATTCCGGGACAGGCCTGAGGAATGAGCAGTTCTTC
>NA|few|TRBV11-1|TRBJ2-1|14
CASSGGESYNEQFF
TGTGCCAGCAGCGGAGGAGAGTCCTACAATGAGCAGTTCTTC
>TRBD2|many|TRBV3-1|TRBJ2-2|19
CASSQELGTSGSGTGELFF
TGTGCCAGCAGCCAAGAGTTAGGGACTAGCGGGAGTGGAACCGGGGAGCTGTTTTTT
>NA|many|TRBV2|TRBJ2-7|11
CASIGGLEQYF
TGTGCCAGCATCGGGGGGCTTGAGCAGTACTTC
>TRBD2|many|TRBV11-2|TRBJ2-3|13
CATLREGTDTQYF
TGTGCCACCCTGCGGGAGGGCACAGATACGCAGTATTTT
>NA|many|TRBV12-3/TRBV12-4|TRBJ2-3|17
CASSPTGFSHPPDTQYF
TGTGCCAGCAGTCCCACAGGGTTCTCCCACCCTCCAGATACGCAGTATTTT
>NA|many|TRBV28|TRBJ2-1|14
CASSLQTTDNEQFF
TGTGCCAGTTCCCTCCAAACGACAGACAATGAGCAGTTCTTC
>NA|many|TRBV7-2|TRBJ2-4|14
CASSLHGSKNIQYF
TGTGCCAGCAGCTTACATGGTAGCAAAAACATTCAGTACTTC
>NA|many|TRBV24-1|TRBJ2-1|15
CATSHPSQGNNEQFF
TGTGCCACCTCCCATCCTAGCCAAGGGAACAATGAGCAGTTCTTC
>NA|many|TRBV5-1|TRBJ2-2|13
CASSLHNTGELFF
TGCGCCAGCAGCTTGCACAACACCGGGGAGCTGTTTTTT
>TRBD2|many|TRBV11-2|TRBJ2-3|15
CASSLRLAGADTQYF
TGTGCCAGCAGCTTGAGACTAGCGGGCGCAGATACGCAGTATTTT
>TRBD2|many|TRBV6-5|TRBJ2-7|17
CASSYAVTSGRTREQYF
TGTGCCAGCAGTTACGCAGTGACTAGCGGGAGAACCCGCGAGCAGTACTTC
>NA|many|TRBV4-3|TRBJ2-1|13
CASSQDRQTEQFF
TGCGCCAGCAGCCAAGATCGCCAGACCGAGCAGTTCTTC
>NA|many|TRBV6-2/TRBV6-3|TRBJ1-5|15
CASSYDSRGNQPQHF
TGTGCCAGCAGTTACGACAGTAGGGGCAATCAGCCCCAGCATTTT
>TRBD1|NA|TRBV2|TRBJ2-7|13
CAGAGDRAREQYF
TGTGCCGGGGCCGGGGACAGGGCCCGCGAGCAGTACTTC
>NA|many|TRBV24-1|TRBJ2-7|14
CATSDGRGGDEQYF
TGTGCCACCAGTGATGGGCGAGGGGGGGACGAGCAGTACTTC
>NA|few|TRBV28|TRBJ2-7|16
CASNGIGLRSIREQYF
TGTGCCAGCAATGGGATTGGACTAAGGAGCATACGTGAGCAGTACTTC
>NA|many|TRBV15|TRBJ2-7|14
CATSREGETYEQYF
TGTGCCACCAGCAGAGAAGGGGAAACCTACGAGCAGTACTTC
>NA|many|TRBV30|TRBJ2-1|15
CAWTSTGLTYNEQFF
TGTGCCTGGACATCGACAGGACTAACGTACAATGAGCAGTTCTTC
>NA|many|TRBV28|TRBJ2-7|12
CASSKPGFEQYF
TGTGCCAGCAGTAAACCCGGTTTTGAGCAGTACTTC
>NA|many|TRBV9|TRBJ2-3|15
CASSTRLAIKDTQYF
TGTGCCAGCAGCACCCGTCTAGCGATTAAAGATACGCAGTATTTT
>TRBD1|few|TRBV6-5|TRBJ1-1|14
CASSSQTGGTEAFF
TGTGCCAGCAGTTCCCAGACAGGGGGCACTGAAGCTTTCTTT
>NA|many|TRBV5-5|TRBJ2-3|14
CASNAGRSTDTQYF
TGTGCCAGCAACGCGGGACGGAGCACAGATACGCAGTATTTT
>NA|many|TRBV7-6|TRBJ2-2|12
CASRPLTGELFF
TGTGCCAGCAGACCCCTCACCGGGGAGCTGTTTTTT
>NA|medium-sized|TRBV6-5|TRBJ1-1|14
CASSYTKTNTEAFF
TGTGCCAGCAGTTACACTAAGACCAACACTGAAGCTTTCTTT
>NA|many|TRBV28|TRBJ1-5|13
CASSRSRTQPQHF
TGTGCCAGCAGCCGTTCCCGCACTCAGCCCCAGCATTTT
>TRBD1|many|TRBV20-1|TRBJ1-1|13
CSAKAGTGLIAFF
TGCAGTGCCAAAGCCGGGACAGGTCTAATAGCTTTCTTT
>NA|many|TRBV7-9|TRBJ1-1|14
CASSFPSTGEKAFF
TGTGCCAGCAGCTTCCCCAGCACAGGAGAAAAAGCTTTCTTT
>NA|many|TRBV6-1|TRBJ2-7|12
CASSAVGLGQYF
TGTGCCAGCAGTGCGGTAGGGTTGGGGCAGTACTTC
>NA|many|TRBV7-2|TRBJ1-1|12
CASSMNRVEAFF
TGTGCCAGCAGCATGAACAGGGTGGAAGCTTTCTTT
>NA|many|TRBV5-1|TRBJ2-6|16
CASSVPQGSGANVLTF
TGCGCCAGCAGCGTTCCCCAGGGCTCTGGGGCCAACGTCCTGACTTTC
>NA|few|TRBV2|TRBJ1-1|13
CASSDRGITEAFF
TGTGCCAGCAGTGACAGAGGCATCACTGAAGCTTTCTTT
>NA|many|TRBV3-1|TRBJ2-1|12
CASSQEDREQFF
TGTGCCAGCAGCCAAGAAGACAGGGAGCAGTTCTTC
>TRBD1|few|TRBV5-1|TRBJ1-1|15
CASSYGQGVTAEAFF
TGCGCCAGCAGCTACGGACAGGGGGTTACGGCTGAAGCTTTCTTT
>NA|many|TRBV12-3/TRBV12-4|TRBJ2-3|14
CASSLSDYTDTQYF
TGTGCCAGCAGTTTATCGGACTACACAGATACGCAGTATTTT
>TRBD2|many|TRBV4-1|TRBJ2-3|16
CASSQQAGGPGDTQYF
TGCGCCAGCAGCCAACAAGCGGGGGGGCCGGGAGATACGCAGTATTTT
>TRBD2|many|TRBV20-1|TRBJ2-5|15
CSALRLAGAGETQYF
TGCAGTGCTCTCAGACTAGCGGGGGCTGGGGAGACCCAGTACTTC
>NA|many|TRBV7-9|TRBJ1-5|13
CASSASLEQPQHF
TGTGCCAGCAGCGCTAGCTTAGAGCAGCCCCAGCATTTT
>NA|many|TRBV5-1|TRBJ1-1|14
CASSLVGENTEAFF
TGCGCCAGCAGCTTGGTAGGAGAAAACACTGAAGCTTTCTTT
>NA|few|TRBV12-3/TRBV12-4|TRBJ1-2|12
CASRNRDYGYTF
TGTGCCAGCAGAAACAGAGATTATGGCTACACCTTC
>NA|many|TRBV7-2|TRBJ1-5|14
CASSYGGSTRAQHF
TGTGCCAGCAGCTACGGAGGTTCGACGAGAGCCCAGCATTTT
>NA|many|TRBV18|TRBJ2-2|13
CASSSQTAGELFF
TGTGCCAGCTCATCACAAACGGCCGGGGAGCTGTTTTTT
>NA|many|TRBV7-9|TRBJ1-5|16
CASSFAQGDSNQPQHF
TGTGCCAGCAGCTTCGCTCAGGGAGATAGCAATCAGCCCCAGCATTTT
>NA|NA|TRBV20-1|TRBJ2-5|14
CSARDRGRQETQYF
TGCAGTGCTAGAGATAGGGGGAGGCAAGAGACCCAGTACTTC
>NA|many|TRBV18|TRBJ2-1|15
CASSLRTPYYNEQFF
TGTGCCAGCTCACTACGTACACCGTACTACAATGAGCAGTTCTTC
>TRBD1|many|TRBV4-1|TRBJ1-4|15
CASSLSGTENEKLFF
TGCGCCAGCAGCCTTTCCGGGACAGAAAATGAAAAACTGTTTTTT
>NA|many|TRBV6-4|TRBJ1-2|13
CASSGGVGVGYTF
TGTGCCAGCAGTGGCGGCGTTGGCGTCGGCTACACCTTC
>NA|medium-sized|TRBV4-3|TRBJ1-1|13
CASSQAGNTEAFF
TGCGCCAGCAGCCAAGCAGGTAACACTGAAGCTTTCTTT
>TRBD1|many|TRBV5-1|TRBJ1-1|15
CASSLTGGLNTEAFF
TGCGCCAGCAGCTTGACAGGGGGCCTGAACACTGAAGCTTTCTTT